This T cell receptor beta chain was retrieved from a study of T-cell memory formation after mild COVID-19. The CDR3 length is 13 residues. The J segment lost 5 bases and the V segment lost 2 bases, leaving 2 bases of the junction unmatched. The V gene's germline CDR1 is MGHRA and CDR2 YSYEKL. Each CDR3 protein is one row after TCRdb ran MiXCR on the 5' RACE reads. The sample holds about 340,000 distinct CDR3 sequences, about 16% seen once. J is TRBJ2-7 and V is TRBV4-1, with 8 bases matching TRBD1. The TCR comes from a man in his late teens or twenties who had mild COVID-19 (a few samples of this study predate the infection). Cell type and time point are not known. Material for sequencing was PBMCs or a T cell subset sorted from them (not recorded which). The CDR3 sequence is CASSQLTGDEQYF. CDR3 sequence (DNA): TGCGCCAGCAGCCAACTGACAGGGGACGAGCAGTACTTC.